Below, 17 T cell receptor beta chains from the same sample are listed, as sequenced in a study of regulatory T cells in long-lasting Graves disease. Both iRepertoire HTBI primers and Arm-PCR of CDR3 regions were used to build the TCR beta libraries. TCRdb re-derived calls from the multiplex PCR reads in MiXCR, one entry per CDR3 protein. The table has about 470,000 distinct CDR3 sequences, roughly 20% seen once; the top ten hold 7.8%. Time point noted: persistent/refractory GD, antithyroid drugs over 5 years with positive TRAb. RNA extracted from PBMCs served as the sequencing template. Sequenced here: peripheral blood mononuclear cells (PBMCs), sampled when the disease was refractory, from a patient treated with antithyroid drugs. Receptor source: a female donor with Graves disease.

Many counts were recorded for this clonotype. The chain links TRBV27 to TRBJ2-4, with 14 bases identical to TRBD2. CDR1 MNHEY and CDR2 SMNVEV come from the germline V gene (reference sequence). There are 18 residues in the CDR3. Trimming removed 5 bases from V and 1 base from J; junction bases left unmatched: 7. CDR3 coding DNA: TGTGCCAGCAGTCACGGACTAGCGGGAGGTTTGGCCAAAAACATTCAGTACTTC. This codes for CASSHGLAGGLAKNIQYF.

V gene TRBV7-2 combines with J gene TRBJ1-2; D is unresolved. The CDR3 is 13 residues long. Trimming removed 5 bases at V and 2 bases at J, with 9 bases between. The germline gives CDR1 SGHTA, CDR2 FQGNSA. This CDR3 is CASSRDANYGYTF. The DNA of the CDR3 is TGTGCCAGCAGCCGTGACGCAAACTATGGCTACACCTTC.

The gene calls are TRBV7-2 and TRBJ1-5; tentatively, D is TRBD1 (6 bases). CDR1 and CDR2 from the germline V gene are SGHTA and FQGNSA. V was pared by 5 bases and J by 9 bases, with 20 bases between. The CDR3 contains 15 residues. CDR3 coding DNA: TGTGCCAGCAGCAGAACCGGGGGCGCTGAATGGCCCCAGCATTTT. This sequence encodes CASSRTGGAEWPQHF.

In its sample, this clonotype was seen a few times. J is TRBJ2-6 and V is TRBV2; D call uncertain. Deletions cut 6 bases from V and 0 bases from J, with 9 bases between. The CDR3 has 15 residues. From germline, CDR1 is SNHLY and CDR2 FYNNEI. CDR3 protein: CASRASSSGANVLTF. The CDR3 region has the DNA TGTGCCAGCAGGGCGTCCAGCTCTGGGGCCAACGTCCTGACTTTC. Based on the CDR3 plus reference TRBV2 and TRBJ2-6, the full variable domain is EPEVTQTPSHQVTQMGQEVILRCVPISNHLYFYWYRQILGQKVEFLVSFYNNEISEKSEIFDDQFSVERPDGSNFTLKIRSTKLEDSAMYFCASRASSSGANVLTFGAGSRLTVL.

The chain recombines TRBV5-6 with TRBJ2-5; D unresolved. The V end lost 1 base, the J end lost 2 bases, and 12 bases lay between the germline ends. CDR1 is SGHDT and CDR2 is YYEEEE in the germline V gene. This CDR3 has 15 amino acids. This chain's CDR3 is CASSLLRNRQETQYF. The CDR3, as DNA: TGTGCCAGCAGCTTGTTACGAAACCGACAAGAGACCCAGTACTTC.

This clonotype came up many times. The chain carries TRBV7-9 and TRBJ2-7; TRBD1 agrees at 7 bases. The germline CDR1 and CDR2 sequences are SEHNR and FQNEAQ (reference sequence). The CDR3 covers 13 residues. J was trimmed by 3 bases and V by 5 bases; bases with no gene match: 4. CDR3 in amino acids: CASSRTGFYEQYF. In DNA form, the CDR3 reads TGTGCCAGCAGCCGGACAGGATTCTACGAGCAGTACTTC.

This clonotype was seen more than once but under ten times. V and J are TRBV28 and TRBJ2-7; possibly TRBD2 for D (5 bases). Trimming pared 5 bases from V and 2 bases from J, leaving 16 bases between. This CDR3 contains 15 residues. CDR1 and CDR2 (germline): MDHEN, SYDVKM. The CDR3 coding sequence is TGTGCCAGCAGTCCCCGAGGGCAGGCCACCTACGAGCAGTACTTC. This encodes CASSPRGQATYEQYF.

V gene TRBV7-2 combines with J gene TRBJ2-2; 9 positions match TRBD2. Looked up from germline, CDR1 is SGHTA and CDR2 is FQGNSA. Trimming cost V 1 base and J 4 bases; bases outside gene matches: 4. The CDR3 contains 16 residues. Here the CDR3 reads CASSLVATSGTGELFF. For the CDR3, the DNA is TGTGCCAGCAGCTTAGTTGCGACTAGCGGCACCGGGGAGCTGTTTTTT.

The chain has TRBV6-1 and TRBJ2-7; 7 nucleotides agree with TRBD2. In germline, CDR1 is MNHNS, CDR2 SASEGT. The junction had 4 bases not matched to a gene; V was cut back by 2 bases and J by 0 bases. The CDR3 is made up of 15 amino acids. The CDR3 sequence: CASSELGGSSYEQYF. The CDR3 bases are TGTGCCAGCAGTGAACTGGGCGGGAGCTCCTACGAGCAGTACTTC.

In this sample, this clonotype turned up a few times. The gene calls are TRBV27 and TRBJ2-1; 7 bases map to TRBD1. Germline assignment: CDR1 MNHEY and CDR2 SMNVEV (reference sequence). The CDR3 sequence is 16 residues long. V was pared by 7 bases and J by 3 bases, with 12 bases of the junction left unmatched. This CDR3 is CASTQIPGQLYNEQFF. The CDR3, as DNA: TGTGCCAGCACCCAAATCCCGGGACAGCTCTACAATGAGCAGTTCTTC.

This clonotype was counted at least ten times. The V and J genes are TRBV28 and TRBJ2-7, with 15 positions matching TRBD2. The germline gives CDR1 MDHEN, CDR2 SYDVKM. V lost 6 bases, J lost 7 bases, and 10 bases stayed unmatched. This CDR3 spans 16 amino acids. Written as DNA, the CDR3 is TGTGCCAGCAGAGGACTAGCGGGAGGGCCGTTGGGGGAGCAGTACTTC. Protein: CASRGLAGGPLGEQYF. Looking up the rest from reference TRBV28 and TRBJ2-7 gives the full variable domain: DVKVTQSSRYLVKRTGEKVFLECVQDMDHENMFWYRQDPGLGLRLIYFSYDVKMKEKGDIPEGYSVSREKKERFSLILESASTNQTSMYLCASRGLAGGPLGEQYFGPGTRLTVT.

This clonotype was observed a few times. The genes are TRBV2 and TRBJ1-3, with D maybe TRBD1 (5 bases). CDR1 and CDR2 from the germline V gene are SNHLY and FYNNEI. Trimming cost V 6 bases and J 0 bases, with 15 bases left between them. This CDR3 region has 16 residues. CDR3 residues: CASRDILTDSGNTIYF. The CDR3 nucleotides are TGTGCCAGCAGGGACATTCTGACTGACTCTGGAAACACCATATATTTT. The full variable domain, in which reference TRBV2 and TRBJ1-3 provide the parts outside the CDR3, is EPEVTQTPSHQVTQMGQEVILRCVPISNHLYFYWYRQILGQKVEFLVSFYNNEISEKSEIFDDQFSVERPDGSNFTLKIRSTKLEDSAMYFCASRDILTDSGNTIYFGEGSWLTVV.

This clonotype was seen more than once but under ten times. This sequence joins TRBV12-3 or TRBV12-4 and TRBJ1-5; D is unclear. The CDR3 consists of 17 residues. With 3 bases removed from V and 0 bases from J, the gap between germline ends came to 15 bases. DNA of the CDR3: TGTGCCAGCAGTTTTCTGTCCGGGTCCAATAGCAATCAGCCCCAGCATTTT. This encodes CASSFLSGSNSNQPQHF.

This clonotype was seen at least ten times. The DNA for the CDR3 is TGTGCCAGCAGTTTATCGGGACATCTAGGAAGAAATTCACCCCTCCACTTT. Translating gives CASSLSGHLGRNSPLHF. This chain uses TRBV28 with TRBJ1-6, with D perhaps matching TRBD1 (6 bases). The CDR3 contains 17 residues. The germline gives CDR1 MDHEN, CDR2 SYDVKM. Trimming pared 1 base from V and 7 bases from J, leaving 17 bases between.

This clonotype has a handful of counts. V usage is TRBV11-2 and J usage is TRBJ2-7; 8 bases align to TRBD1. CDR3 size: 15 residues. The ends lost 1 base at V and 6 bases at J; junction bases unmatched: 8. CDR1 is SGHAT and CDR2 is FQNNGV in the germline V gene. CDR3 region: CASSLGTGSVFEQYF. Written as DNA, the CDR3 is TGTGCCAGCAGCTTAGGGACAGGGTCGGTTTTCGAGCAGTACTTC.

This clonotype was counted at least ten times. This chain's CDR3 is CSARGTSQEQYF. The CDR3 bases are TGCAGTGCTAGAGGGACTAGTCAGGAGCAGTACTTC. This chain connects TRBV20-1 to TRBJ2-7; 7 nucleotides match TRBD2. The CDR3 covers 12 residues. The germline CDR1 and CDR2 sequences are DFQATT and SNEGSKA (reference sequence). The trim removed 1 base at V and 7 bases at J, leaving 4 bases unmatched.

This chain connects TRBV20-1 to TRBJ2-5; TRBD1 matches 9 bases. The CDR3 has 14 amino acids. J lost 1 base, V lost 6 bases, and 6 bases had no gene match. The V gene's germline CDR1 is DFQATT and CDR2 SNEGSKA (reference sequence). The DNA for the CDR3 is TGCAGTGCGGAGCCGGGACAGGGCCAAGAGACCCAGTACTTC. It encodes CSAEPGQGQETQYF.